Reported below is one T cell receptor (beta chain). The sample comes from a study of blood T cell repertoires in COVID-19. Looking at the study overall: The samples span acute and convalescent COVID-19 from the United States, Italy and Spain. Sources were T cells, B-cell-depleted T cells, or PBMCs; the material itself was cDNA or gDNA.

The germline V gene has CDR1 SEHNR and CDR2 FQNEAQ (reference sequence). The CDR3 loop spans 17 amino acids. The germline V and J ends were trimmed by 8 bases and 1 base, with 20 bases remaining between them. Authors' processing steps: Estimated nucleated cell counts came from reference gene primer amplification. The method was immunoSEQ multiplex PCR; TCRdb's version includes in-frame clones alone and lacks a portion of them. V, J and clone size are those of that table, while D and trimming were read from the DNA. There are about 180,000 clones in the sample; approximately 90% occur only once, and less than 3.5% lies in the top ten.

This clonotype was obtained from a woman aged 25 to 39 with active or convalescent COVID-19. The sequencing sample was made of peripheral blood. The V gene is TRBV7-9, the J gene TRBJ1-4, with D perhaps TRBD1 (5 bases). The DNA of the CDR3 is TGTGCCAGCGAAGGCGGCAGGGTGGTAGGAACTAATGAAAAACTGTTTTTT. As protein: CASEGGRVVGTNEKLFF. Filled out from reference TRBV7-9 and TRBJ1-4, the complete variable domain reads DTGVSQNPRHKITKRGQNVTFRCDPISEHNRLYWYRQTLGQGPEFLTYFQNEAQLEKSRLLSDRFSAERPKGSFSTLEIQRTEQGDSAMYLCASEGGRVVGTNEKLFFGSGTQLSVL.